A selection of T cell receptor beta chains follows, all from one sample in a study of T-cell reconstitution after alpha-beta-depleted transplantation in children. TCRdb recomputed calls from the PCR reads with MiXCR, one row per CDR3 protein. The sample lists approximately 590,000 distinct CDR3 sequences, about 10% occurring once. The material sequenced was PBMCs from the stem cell graft donor, taken from the stem cell graft. The receptors come from a human donor who donated a stem cell graft to a child with acute myeloid leukemia. The CDR3 runs from the conserved cysteine through the conserved F or W. The order of the fields is CDR3 length, J gene, clone size, V gene, CDR3 protein. Size tells how often a clone was seen (once, few, many) or the class of an expanded clone, and some rows leave it out.

>14|TRBJ2-2|NA|TRBV30
CAWSVRSGGGELFF
>12|TRBJ1-4|many|TRBV29-1
CSVAPNNEKLFF
>13|TRBJ1-1|NA|TRBV6-1
CASQTDSYTEAFF
>14|TRBJ1-1|NA|TRBV20-1
CSAREGVLNTEAFF
>16|TRBJ2-7|once|TRBV11-1
CASSSTSGSYSYEQYF
>15|TRBJ2-5|many|TRBV29-1
CSAPTSGRWGETQYF
>13|TRBJ1-1|few|TRBV20-1
CSAAQGQGSEAFF
>12|TRBJ2-5|few|TRBV20-1
CSAPRIQETQYF
>14|TRBJ2-5|few|TRBV29-1
CSVVLDLGRETQYF
>13|TRBJ1-1|few|TRBV27
CASSRGQGSLRLF
>13|TRBJ2-1|NA|TRBV4-3
CASSHTGGNEQFF
>16|TRBJ2-7|few|TRBV7-8
CASRPTSGSSSYEQYF
>14|TRBJ2-1|NA|TRBV10-3
CAISESPLTNEQFF
>14|TRBJ2-1|few|TRBV6-1
CASRLTGGRGEQFF
>14|TRBJ1-2|many|TRBV7-8
CASSLAGGSYGYTF
>14|TRBJ2-3|many|TRBV20-1
CSARGRDKIDTQYF
>14|TRBJ1-1|few|TRBV4-1
CASSRDRGRTEAFF
>16|TRBJ1-6|few|TRBV7-2
CASSFRGANYNSPLHF
>16|TRBJ1-1|few|TRBV7-2
CASSLAGTVLNTEAFF
>15|TRBJ2-5|few|TRBV9
CASSVAVAEQETQYF
>14|TRBJ2-3|many|TRBV10-3
CAIRRQGPTDTQYF
>14|TRBJ1-2|few|TRBV28
CASSLMDRLGGYTF
>18|TRBJ2-2|NA|TRBV27
CASNPRAGTNRYTGELFF
>15|TRBJ2-7|few|TRBV6-1
CASSEPDRGAYEQYF
>14|TRBJ2-7|NA|TRBV5-1
CASSPSGGNYEQYF
>15|TRBJ1-3|NA|TRBV7-2
CASSPPGRSGNTIYF
>14|TRBJ2-3|few|TRBV10-3
CASTTSGSTDTQYF
>16|TRBJ2-1|NA|TRBV7-8
CASRRRSLGGYNEQFF
>16|TRBJ2-4|once|TRBV20-1
CGAPNPGSGAKNIQYF
>13|TRBJ2-1|NA|TRBV5-1
CASSLVQGVKQFF
>17|TRBJ2-1|few|TRBV20-1
CSARDREWREGPFGQFF
>15|TRBJ2-1|NA|TRBV6-1
CASSDRLAGTNEQFF
>17|TRBJ1-4|many|TRBV7-2
CASSLGQGFSTNEKLFF
>12|TRBJ1-1|many|TRBV20-1
CSVIGGGTEAFF
>14|TRBJ1-2|few|TRBV3-1
CASSQGSLSYGYTF
>15|TRBJ2-7|many|TRBV9
CASSVEAGGNYEQYF
>15|TRBJ1-1|many|TRBV25-1
CASSETQAMNTEAFF
>14|TRBJ2-1|few|TRBV5-1
CASSRLVRYNEQFF
>15|TRBJ2-1|NA|TRBV10-3
CAIRHPGLANNEQFF
>14|TRBJ1-5|few|TRBV5-5
CASSPDRVPQPQHF
>14|TRBJ2-7|NA|TRBV5-5
CASSSTGELYEQYF
>14|TRBJ2-1|NA|TRBV9
CASSVGAGYNEQFF
>13|TRBJ1-1|NA|TRBV10-3
CAISTGMNTEAFF
>15|TRBJ2-5|few|TRBV20-1
CSAEAGAGSQETQYF
>17|TRBJ2-4|NA|TRBV6-1
CASSGTSGVIAKNIQYF
>13|TRBJ2-3|many|TRBV20-1
CSASRLDTDTQYF
>16|TRBJ2-3|few|TRBV27
CASSPRTGTGTDTQYF
>18|TRBJ2-1|NA|TRBV29-1
CSVEAQLPRTSGSGEQFF
>16|TRBJ1-5|many|TRBV20-1
CSASDGSRGGSQPQHF
>15|TRBJ1-3|NA|TRBV12-3/TRBV12-4
CASSTGTASGNTIYF
>15|TRBJ2-1|many|TRBV7-2
CASSPGPSGYNEQFF
>16|TRBJ2-1|NA|TRBV5-5
CASSLAGTSEYNEQFF
>17|TRBJ2-3|NA|TRBV10-3
CAISERLAGSSTDTQYF
>14|TRBJ2-7|few|TRBV7-8
CASSLRTHTYEQYF
>15|TRBJ1-6|many|TRBV12-3/TRBV12-4
CASSLGGIGNSPLHF
>15|TRBJ2-7|many|TRBV5-1
CASSLSGKGSYEQYF
>16|TRBJ2-1|NA|TRBV6-5
CASSYRDRVGLGEQFF
>15|TRBJ2-7|few|TRBV5-1
CASSVHRDSPYEQYF